Each of the 31 T cell receptor beta chains below was sequenced from the same sample in a study of T cell responses to AZD1222 COVID-19 vaccine. The protocol was immunoSEQ multiplex PCR, while the TCRdb copy is restricted to in-frame clones and leaves out a portion. The sample shows approximately 150,000 clones, around 89% of them seen only once. This specimen was peripheral blood, taken on day 0 of AZD1222 vaccination. These receptor sequences come from an adult in good health.

This clone was seen a single time. The chain links TRBV6-5 to TRBJ1-4, with unresolved D. Germline V gene sequence: CDR1 MNHEY, CDR2 SVGAGI. Between the trimmed V and J ends, which lost 8 bases and 1 base, there was a span of 8 bases. The CDR3 is 13 residues long. In DNA form, the CDR3 reads TGTGCCAGCTTGCGGGGAACTAATGAAAAACTGTTTTTT. It yields the protein CASLRGTNEKLFF.

The chain recombines TRBV6-5 with TRBJ1-4, with D possibly matching TRBD1 (6 bases). Trimming cost V 10 bases and J 8 bases, with 17 bases left between them. Germline V lookup: CDR1 MNHEY, CDR2 SVGAGI. The CDR3 consists of 13 residues. The CDR3 bases are TGTGCCACCCAGGGGTCCGGGCGGGAAAAACTGTTTTTT. Its protein is CATQGSGREKLFF.

The chain recombines TRBV29-1 with TRBJ1-1, with D maybe TRBD1 (5 bases). From germline, CDR1 is SQVTM and CDR2 ANQGSEA. This CDR3 spans 12 amino acids. V lost 2 bases to trimming and J lost 5 bases, with 9 bases between them. The CDR3 sequence is CSVERWGTEAFF. The CDR3 DNA is TGCAGCGTTGAAAGGTGGGGGACTGAAGCTTTCTTT.

This chain links TRBV27 with TRBJ1-2, with D possibly TRBD1 on 5 matching bases. The CDR3 contains 14 residues. V dropped 3 bases and J dropped 3 bases, with 11 bases sitting between them. Germline V CDR1 and CDR2: MNHEY, SMNVEV (reference sequence). The CDR3 region has the DNA TGTGCCAGCAGTTTGCACAGGCTGGACTATGGCTACACCTTC. Translation: CASSLHRLDYGYTF.

The CDR3 DNA reads as TGTGCCAGCAGCCAAGATTCCCGGCGCGGGACAGGGGGCAAGCAGTACTTC. This gives the protein CASSQDSRRGTGGKQYF. V and J are TRBV3-1 (or the pseudogene TRBV3-2) and TRBJ2-7; 12 positions agree with TRBD1. This CDR3 region has 17 residues. CDR1 is LGHDT, CDR2 YNNKEL, per germline (reference sequence). The V and J ends lost 0 bases and 8 bases, in that order; junction bases with no gene match: 11.

V and J are TRBV6-6 and TRBJ2-1; D may be TRBD1 (6 bases). The CDR3 covers 17 residues. The V end lost 5 bases, the J end lost 0 bases, and 17 bases lay between the germline ends. CDR1 and CDR2 (germline): MNHNY, SVGAGI (reference sequence). The CDR3 DNA follows: TGTGCCAGCAGTCAGGACAGTAGCTTACACTCCTACAATGAGCAGTTCTTC. Protein: CASSQDSSLHSYNEQFF.

The J gene is TRBJ1-5, the V gene TRBV6-2 or TRBV6-3; no definite D call. Germline-derived CDR1 and CDR2 are MNHEY and SVGEGT. This CDR3 is built from 14 residues. V lost 2 bases, J lost 6 bases, and 11 bases lay in between. The CDR3 DNA reads TGTGCCAGCAGTTACGGAGGGAAAGGTCAGCCCCAGCATTTT. Translating gives CASSYGGKGQPQHF.

The chain's CDR3 is CAWALGESLFF. The CDR3 bases are TGTGCCTGGGCCCTGGGGGAGAGCCTGTTCTTC. The rearrangement links TRBV30 to TRBJ2-1; perhaps D is TRBD1 or TRBD2 (5 bases each). The CDR3 has 11 amino acids. V was trimmed by 5 bases and J by 15 bases, leaving 17 bases between them. Germline V gene data show CDR1 as GTSNPN and CDR2 as SVGIG (reference sequence). The whole variable domain, filled in from reference TRBV30 and TRBJ2-1, reads SQTIHQWPATLVQPVGSPLSLECTVEGTSNPNLYWYRQAAGRGLQLLFYSVGIGQISSEVPQNLSASRPQDRQFILSSKKLLLSDSGFYLCAWALGESLFFGPGTRLTVL.

V is TRBV7-9 and J is TRBJ1-2; 7 bases agree with TRBD1. J was trimmed by 4 bases and V by 1 base; bases with no gene match: 12. Germline V lookup: CDR1 SEHNR, CDR2 FQNEAQ (reference sequence). This CDR3 region has 17 residues. CDR3 sequence reads: CASSLGAQDRVPYGYTF. The CDR3 DNA reads TGTGCCAGCAGCTTAGGGGCCCAAGACAGGGTCCCCTATGGCTACACCTTC.

This clone has a handful of counts. CDR3 DNA: TGTGCCAGTCTGTACCGGGGGACGCGGGAGGAACTGTTTTTT. Amino acids: CASLYRGTREELFF. This chain joins TRBV2 and TRBJ1-4, with D perhaps TRBD1 (5 bases). Trimming removed 9 bases from V and 12 bases from J, with 23 bases in between. The CDR3 spans 14 residues. CDR1 is SNHLY and CDR2 is FYNNEI in the germline V gene.

The sample holds one count of this clone. The rearrangement joins TRBV10-3 to TRBJ2-1; 7 positions agree with TRBD2. This CDR3 is built from 17 residues. Unmatched junction bases numbered 10, after V lost 0 bases and J lost 5 bases. Germline V CDR1 and CDR2: ENHRY, SYGVKD. CDR3 residues: CAISESGLRGEHNEQFF. CDR3 bases: TGTGCCATCAGTGAGTCCGGTCTACGGGGGGAACACAATGAGCAGTTCTTC.

The genes are TRBV5-6 and TRBJ1-4; weak D call: TRBD1 (5 bases). Between the trimmed V and J ends, which lost 0 bases and 7 bases, there was a span of 22 bases. The CDR3 totals 18 residues. Per germline, CDR1 SGHDT and CDR2 YYEEEE. CDR3 in DNA: TGTGCCAGCAGCTTGGAAGGAACAGGACATCCCTCAATTGAAAAACTGTTTTTT. Translating it yields CASSLEGTGHPSIEKLFF.

This chain connects TRBV7-9 to TRBJ2-3, with D tentatively TRBD2 (7 bases). CDR3 length: 14 amino acids. Germline V gives CDR1 SEHNR, CDR2 FQNEAQ (reference sequence). V was clipped by 5 bases and J by 5 bases, with 14 bases between them. The CDR3 bases are TGTGCCAGCAGCCTAGGGGGGGCTGGAGATACGCAGTATTTT. Translated: CASSLGGAGDTQYF.

The J gene is TRBJ2-1, the V gene TRBV2; 11 nucleotides align to TRBD2. J was trimmed by 0 bases and V by 8 bases; bases with no gene match: 6. CDR3 length: 16 residues. Germline V gene data show CDR1 as SNHLY and CDR2 as FYNNEI. The CDR3 here is CASPGTSGSSYNEQFF. CDR3 sequence (DNA): TGTGCCAGCCCTGGCACTAGCGGGAGCTCCTACAATGAGCAGTTCTTC.

The rearrangement uses TRBV2 and TRBJ1-5, with a tentative D call TRBD1 (5 bases). CDR1 and CDR2 (germline): SNHLY, FYNNEI. The V end was cut by 0 bases, the J end by 4 bases, with 7 bases between. The CDR3 is made up of 14 amino acids. The CDR3 sequence is CASSEATANQPQHF. CDR3 sequence (DNA): TGTGCCAGCAGTGAAGCGACAGCTAATCAGCCCCAGCATTTT.

About this clone: Sequence at one end of the junction differs from germline and may be a read error. J is TRBJ2-1 and V is TRBV20-1; 7 bases fit TRBD2. The V gene's germline CDR1 is DFQATT and CDR2 SNEGSKA (reference sequence). This CDR3 spans 11 amino acids. The CDR3 DNA follows: TGCAGTGCTAGAGAGGGCCTAGCGGCACTCTTC. It translates to CSAREGLAALF.

V gene TRBV7-2 combines with J gene TRBJ2-5, with 7 bases fitting TRBD2. Germline V gene sequence: CDR1 SGHTA, CDR2 FQGNSA. The CDR3 has 15 residues. V shed 0 bases, J shed 5 bases, and the junction held 6 bases outside the gene matches. Written as DNA, the CDR3 is TGTGCCAGCAGCTTAGCGCGCGGGGGAGGGGAGACCCAGTACTTC. As protein: CASSLARGGGETQYF.

The chain couples TRBV6-5 to TRBJ2-5; 8 nucleotides align to TRBD1. From germline, CDR1 is MNHEY and CDR2 SVGAGI. The CDR3 has 15 residues. V shed 6 bases, J shed 1 base, and the junction held 7 bases outside the gene matches. The CDR3 nucleotides read TGTGCCAGCAGACGGTCCGGGACAGGCCAAGAGACCCAGTACTTC. Residues: CASRRSGTGQETQYF.

The chain joins TRBV28 to TRBJ2-1, with D possibly matching TRBD1 (5 bases). The CDR3 consists of 12 residues. Germline V gene sequence: CDR1 MDHEN, CDR2 SYDVKM. Trimming left V 4 bases short and J 6 bases short, with 7 bases between. CDR3 nucleotides: TGTGCCAGCAGTTCAGGGCCCAATGAGCAGTTCTTC. This gives the protein CASSSGPNEQFF.

The chain recombines TRBV5-6 with TRBJ2-1; maybe TRBD2 (6 bases). The V gene's germline CDR1 is SGHDT and CDR2 YYEEEE. V shed 1 base and J shed 3 bases, with 14 bases lying between them. The CDR3 covers 16 residues. This chain's CDR3 is CASSLRGLEVYNEQFF. The CDR3 bases are TGTGCCAGCAGCTTGAGGGGACTCGAGGTCTACAATGAGCAGTTCTTC.

This chain links TRBV6-1 with TRBJ1-4; no reliable D call. V was trimmed by 1 base and J by 7 bases, leaving 10 bases between them. The germline V gene encodes CDR1 MNHNS and CDR2 SASEGT. The CDR3 runs to 14 residues. CDR3 sequence reads: CASSEGMRAEKLFF. CDR3 in DNA: TGTGCCAGCAGTGAAGGCATGAGGGCTGAAAAACTGTTTTTT.

This clone was recorded once. The chain couples TRBV18 to TRBJ2-5; D may be TRBD2 (6 bases). V lost 1 base, J lost 7 bases, and 13 bases lay in between. This CDR3 comprises 14 residues. CDR1 and CDR2 (germline): KGHSH, LQKENI. The CDR3 here is CASSPQGTRGTQYF. The CDR3 DNA reads TGTGCCAGCTCACCACAGGGGACTCGTGGGACCCAGTACTTC.

CDR3 amino acids: CASKRTDTDTQYF. The CDR3 nucleotides read TGTGCCAGCAAACGGACTGACACAGATACGCAGTATTTT. The chain is built from TRBV6-5 and TRBJ2-3; a possible D gene is TRBD2 (5 bases). Between the trimmed V and J ends, which lost 7 bases and 2 bases, there was a span of 10 bases. In germline, CDR1 is MNHEY, CDR2 SVGAGI. CDR3 length: 13 residues.

The chain couples TRBV9 to TRBJ1-2; D is possibly TRBD1 (5 bases). Trimming shortened V by 0 bases and J by 2 bases, and 14 bases separated the two germline ends. The germline gives CDR1 SGDLS, CDR2 YYNGEE. This CDR3 has 16 amino acids. CDR3 region: CASSVDRQGRNYGYTF. In nucleotides, the CDR3 is TGTGCCAGCAGCGTAGATAGGCAGGGACGGAACTATGGCTACACCTTC. The variable domain in full, with the rest retrieved from reference TRBV9 and TRBJ1-2, is DSGVTQTPKHLITATGQRVTLRCSPRSGDLSVYWYQQSLDQGLQFLIQYYNGEERAKGNILERFSAQQFPDLHSELNLSSLELGDSALYFCASSVDRQGRNYGYTFGSGTRLTVV.

The J gene is TRBJ2-2, the V gene TRBV29-1, with 11 nucleotides matching TRBD1. The CDR3 runs to 14 residues. V lost 8 bases and J lost 2; bases outside the gene matches: 4. The germline gives CDR1 SQVTM, CDR2 ANQGSEA. As DNA, the CDR3 is TGCAGCTTCAGGACAGGGGGCAACACCGGGGAGCTGTTTTTT. Protein sequence: CSFRTGGNTGELFF.

The rearrangement uses TRBV15 and TRBJ2-3; maybe TRBD2 (5 bases). The length of the CDR3 is 13 residues. Looked up from germline, CDR1 is LNHNV and CDR2 is YYDKDF (reference sequence). With 6 bases removed from V and 3 bases from J, the gap between germline ends came to 10 bases. CDR3 residues: CATRLPGTDTQYF. The CDR3 DNA sequence: TGTGCCACCAGACTGCCGGGGACAGATACGCAGTATTTT.

This rearrangement joins TRBV6-1 to TRBJ2-5; D not certain. CDR3 length: 15 residues. The V gene lost 3 bases and the J gene lost 1 base, with 12 bases spanning the gap. Germline CDR1 is MNHNS and CDR2 is SASEGT. The CDR3 bases are TGTGCCAGCAGTGACGGAGCGAGAGCCCAAGAGACCCAGTACTTC. This gives the protein CASSDGARAQETQYF.

The V call is TRBV9, the J call TRBJ1-5; the D gene is possibly TRBD1 (5 bases). Germline loops: CDR1 SGDLS, CDR2 YYNGEE. The CDR3 sequence is 13 residues long. V was clipped by 2 bases and J by 6 bases, with 9 bases between them. DNA for the CDR3: TGTGCCAGCAGCGTGGAGGGGTTTCAGCCCCAGCATTTT. Its translation: CASSVEGFQPQHF.

The genes are TRBV6-2 or TRBV6-3 and TRBJ2-5; D perhaps matches TRBD2 (6 bases). CDR1 and CDR2 (germline): MNHEY, SVGEGT. The germline V and J ends were trimmed by 5 bases and 5 bases, with 12 bases remaining between them. The CDR3 is 13 amino acids. CDR3 DNA: TGTGCCAGCAGTCGGCGGGACGGGGAGACCCAGTACTTC. Amino acids: CASSRRDGETQYF.

The rearrangement uses TRBV27 and TRBJ2-1; 8 bases line up with TRBD1. The germline V gene has CDR1 MNHEY and CDR2 SMNVEV (reference sequence). The V segment lost 6 bases and the J segment 9 bases; nucleotides outside the gene matches: 10. The CDR3 length is 14 residues. CDR3 nucleotides: TGTGCCAGCAGACCCGACAGGGGAAGGGCTGAGCAGTTCTTC. Translating it yields CASRPDRGRAEQFF.

This chain joins TRBV9 and TRBJ1-6; D might be TRBD1 (6 bases). The V and J ends lost 0 bases and 8 bases respectively, with 12 bases between them. This CDR3 comprises 15 residues. The germline V gene encodes CDR1 SGDLS and CDR2 YYNGEE. CDR3 region: CASSVADRSDSPLHF. The CDR3 region has the DNA TGTGCCAGCAGCGTAGCCGACAGGTCGGATTCACCCCTCCACTTT.